This TCR beta chain was recorded in a study of blood T cells in healthy people across ages. Study in general: About one barcoded beta molecule per two T cells was the capture yield of template switching. Study outcomes and limitations: A roughly linear age-dependent decrease characterized TCR beta diversity per million T cells. Investigators viewed diversity estimates from one million T cells as underestimates, the study reported.

PCR was performed a second time for about 7 to 11 cycles using a sample-barcoded 5' primer and a J-beta primer mix. All cDNA molecules were each tagged by a template-switch adaptor with 12 random nucleotides. TCRdb reprocessed the 5' RACE reads via MiXCR and lists one record per CDR3 protein. The table includes over 1,200,000 distinct CDR3 sequences, 59% detected once. The V and J ends lost 8 bases and 4 bases respectively, with 9 bases between them. Germline values: CDR1 MGHDK, CDR2 SYGVNS. The length of the CDR3 is 11 residues. This clonotype was counted a few times. Its antigen is unidentified. The sample comprised blood. This chain uses TRBV25-1 with TRBJ2-7; unclear D gene. The receptor was derived from a man between 18 and 29 years old in good health. In DNA, the CDR3 is TGTGCCAGCGGAATGGGGTACGAGCAGTACTTC. As protein: CASGMGYEQYF.